The entry that follows covers one T cell receptor beta chain sequence. Its antigen remains unidentified. The CDR3 sequence is 16 residues long. V was trimmed by 0 bases and J by 0 bases, leaving 8 bases between them. Per the germline V gene, CDR1 is MNHEY and CDR2 is SVGAGI. The data originate from a study of cytomegalovirus exposure and HLA in healthy donors. About the study: Researchers found that approximately 85% of over 350 genotyped donors fell within the Caucasian-associated ancestry cluster.

Study-level results: In a later analysis, HLA-associated TCR beta chains were more clonally expanded than equally common others. HLA alleles were associated with roughly 15,000 TCR beta sequences in a later analysis at 0.05 false discovery rate. Per published reports, the classifier diagnosed cytomegalovirus status with high specificity and sensitivity.

Researchers ran the PCR with 60 Vbeta and 13 Jbeta primers. The data were produced by immunoSEQ multiplex PCR, yet TCRdb's version contains in-frame clones alone and is incomplete. Among 100,000 to 150,000 clones listed, 70% to 80% were seen once. What was sequenced was PBMCs. The V call is TRBV6-5, the J call TRBJ2-2; tentatively, D is TRBD1 (5 bases). The receptor was isolated from a woman aged 35 to 49 in good health and CMV-seropositive. Here the CDR3 DNA reads TGTGCCAGCAGTTACTCGACAGCTTCGAACACCGGGGAGCTGTTTTTT. This sequence encodes CASSYSTASNTGELFF.